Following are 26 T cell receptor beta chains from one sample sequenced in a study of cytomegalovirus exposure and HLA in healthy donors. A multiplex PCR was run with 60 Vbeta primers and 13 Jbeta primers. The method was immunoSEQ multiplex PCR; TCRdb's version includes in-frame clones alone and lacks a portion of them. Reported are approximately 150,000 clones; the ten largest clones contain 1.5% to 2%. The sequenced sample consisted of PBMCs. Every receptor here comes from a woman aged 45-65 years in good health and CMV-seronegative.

The CDR3, as DNA: TGTGCCAGCTCACCACGCCCCAGGGGGATAGGCGCTGAAGCTTTCTTT. It specifies CASSPRPRGIGAEAFF. The chain employs TRBV18 and TRBJ1-1; 7 positions match TRBD1. Germline V gives CDR1 KGHSH, CDR2 LQKENI. This CDR3 spans 16 amino acids. V lost 1 base to trimming and J lost 6 bases; unmatched junction nucleotides: 11.

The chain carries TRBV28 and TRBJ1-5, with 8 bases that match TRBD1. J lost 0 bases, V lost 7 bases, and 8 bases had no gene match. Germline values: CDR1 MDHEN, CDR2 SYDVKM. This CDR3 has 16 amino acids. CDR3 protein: CASTRSDRDSNQPQHF. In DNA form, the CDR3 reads TGTGCCAGCACCCGATCGGACAGGGATAGCAATCAGCCCCAGCATTTT.

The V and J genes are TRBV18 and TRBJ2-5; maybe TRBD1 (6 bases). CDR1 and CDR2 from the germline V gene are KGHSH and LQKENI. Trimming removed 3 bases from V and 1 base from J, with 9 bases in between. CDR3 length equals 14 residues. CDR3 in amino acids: CASSPGHTQETQYF. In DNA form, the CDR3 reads TGTGCCAGCTCACCGGGACACACCCAAGAGACCCAGTACTTC.

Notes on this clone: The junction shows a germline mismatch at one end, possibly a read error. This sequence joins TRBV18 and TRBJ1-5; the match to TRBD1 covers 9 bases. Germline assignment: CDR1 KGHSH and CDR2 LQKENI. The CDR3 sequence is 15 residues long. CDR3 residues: CASSPGTGSSQPQHF. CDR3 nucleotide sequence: TGTGCCAGCTCACCAGGGACAGGGAGCAGTCAGCCCCAGCATTTT.

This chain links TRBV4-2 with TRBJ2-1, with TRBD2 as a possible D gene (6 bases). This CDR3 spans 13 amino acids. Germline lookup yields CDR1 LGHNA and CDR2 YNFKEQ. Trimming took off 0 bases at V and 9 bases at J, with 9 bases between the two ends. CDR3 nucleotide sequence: TGTGCCAGCAGCCAAGATGCGGGACTTGAGCAGTTCTTC. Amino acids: CASSQDAGLEQFF.

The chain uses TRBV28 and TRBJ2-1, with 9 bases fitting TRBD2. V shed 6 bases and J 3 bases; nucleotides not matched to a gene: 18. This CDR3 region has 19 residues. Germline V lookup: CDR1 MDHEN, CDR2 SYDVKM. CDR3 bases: TGTGCCAGCAGCACATTGCTTGGGACTAGCCGACCAATCTACAATGAGCAGTTCTTC. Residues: CASSTLLGTSRPIYNEQFF.

The CDR3 protein is CASSVEPAGVQETQYF. CDR3 bases: TGTGCCAGCAGCGTAGAGCCAGCGGGAGTTCAAGAGACCCAGTACTTC. The chain couples TRBV9 to TRBJ2-5, with 8 bases aligning to TRBD2. The CDR3 runs 16 residues. Germline V gives CDR1 SGDLS, CDR2 YYNGEE. V shed 0 bases, J shed 2 bases, and the junction held 6 bases outside the gene matches.

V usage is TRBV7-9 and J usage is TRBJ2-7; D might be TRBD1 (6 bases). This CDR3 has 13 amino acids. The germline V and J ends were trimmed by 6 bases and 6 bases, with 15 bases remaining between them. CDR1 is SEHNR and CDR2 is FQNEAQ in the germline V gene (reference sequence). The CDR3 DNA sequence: TGTGCCAGCAGATATCAGGGGAACGGCGAGCAGTACTTC. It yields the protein CASRYQGNGEQYF.

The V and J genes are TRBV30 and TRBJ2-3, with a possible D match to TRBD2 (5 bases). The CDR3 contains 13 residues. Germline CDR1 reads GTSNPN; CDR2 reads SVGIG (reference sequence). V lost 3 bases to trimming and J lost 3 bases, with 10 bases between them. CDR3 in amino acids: CAWRVGVTDTQYF. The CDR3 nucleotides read TGTGCCTGGAGGGTGGGAGTAACAGATACGCAGTATTTT.

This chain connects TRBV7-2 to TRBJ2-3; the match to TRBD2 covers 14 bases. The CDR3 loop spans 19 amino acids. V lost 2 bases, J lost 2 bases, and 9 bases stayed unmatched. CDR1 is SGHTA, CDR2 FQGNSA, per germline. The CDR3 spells CASSLRGLAGAGFTDTQYF. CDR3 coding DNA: TGTGCCAGCAGCTTACGGGGACTAGCGGGGGCCGGATTCACAGATACGCAGTATTTT.

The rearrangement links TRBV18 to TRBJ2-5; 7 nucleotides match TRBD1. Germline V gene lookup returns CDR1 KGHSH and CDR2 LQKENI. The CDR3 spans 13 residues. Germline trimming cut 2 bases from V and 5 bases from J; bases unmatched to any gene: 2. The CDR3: CASSPDRDETQYF. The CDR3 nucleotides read TGTGCCAGCTCACCAGACAGGGACGAGACCCAGTACTTC.

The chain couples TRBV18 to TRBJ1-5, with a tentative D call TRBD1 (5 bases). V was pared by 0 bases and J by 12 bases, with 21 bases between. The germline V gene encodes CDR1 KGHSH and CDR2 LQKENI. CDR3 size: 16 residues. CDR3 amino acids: CASSPPSWEEGKHQHF. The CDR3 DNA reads TGTGCCAGCTCACCACCGAGTTGGGAGGAGGGGAAACACCAGCATTTT.

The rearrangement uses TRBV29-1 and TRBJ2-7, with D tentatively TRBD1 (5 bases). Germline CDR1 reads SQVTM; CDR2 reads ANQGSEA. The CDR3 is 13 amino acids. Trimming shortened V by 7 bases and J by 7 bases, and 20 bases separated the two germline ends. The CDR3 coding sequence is TGCAGCGCCTCTACAGGTCCCCTCGGAGAGCAGTACTTC. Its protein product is CSASTGPLGEQYF.

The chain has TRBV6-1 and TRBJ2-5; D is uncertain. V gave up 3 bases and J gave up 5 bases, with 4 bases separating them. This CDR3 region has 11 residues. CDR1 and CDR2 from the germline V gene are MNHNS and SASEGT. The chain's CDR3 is CASSDTETQYF. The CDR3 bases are TGTGCCAGCAGTGACACTGAGACCCAGTACTTC.

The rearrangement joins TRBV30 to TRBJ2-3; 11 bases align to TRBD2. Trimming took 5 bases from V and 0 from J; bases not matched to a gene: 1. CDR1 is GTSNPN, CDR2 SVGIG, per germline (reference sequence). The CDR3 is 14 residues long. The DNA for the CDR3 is TGTGCCTGGGTAGCGGGAGGGAGCACAGATACGCAGTATTTT. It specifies CAWVAGGSTDTQYF.

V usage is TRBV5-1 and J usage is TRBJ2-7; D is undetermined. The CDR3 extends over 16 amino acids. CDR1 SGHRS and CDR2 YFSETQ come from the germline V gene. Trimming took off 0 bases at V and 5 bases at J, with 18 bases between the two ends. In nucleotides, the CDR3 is TGCGCCAGCAGCTTGGTTTATGATGTACTTTACCACGAGCAGTACTTC. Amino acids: CASSLVYDVLYHEQYF. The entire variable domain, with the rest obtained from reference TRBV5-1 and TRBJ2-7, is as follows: KAGVTQTPRYLIKTRGQQVTLSCSPISGHRSVSWYQQTPGQGLQFLFEYFSETQRNKGNFPGRFSGRQFSNSRSEMNVSTLELGDSALYLCASSLVYDVLYHEQYFGPGTRLTVT.

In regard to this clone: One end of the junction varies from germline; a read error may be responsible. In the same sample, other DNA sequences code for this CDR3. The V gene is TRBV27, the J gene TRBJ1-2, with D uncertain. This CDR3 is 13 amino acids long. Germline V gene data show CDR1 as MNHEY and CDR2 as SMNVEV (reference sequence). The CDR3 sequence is CASSLGLTYGYTF. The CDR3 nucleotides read TGCGCCAGCAGTTTAGGTCTCACATATGGCTACACCTTC.

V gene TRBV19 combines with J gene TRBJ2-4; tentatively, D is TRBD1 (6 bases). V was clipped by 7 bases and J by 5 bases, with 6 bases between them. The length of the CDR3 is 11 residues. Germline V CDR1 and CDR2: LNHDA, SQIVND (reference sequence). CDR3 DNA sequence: TGTGCCAGTAACAGGGAAAACATTCAGTACTTC. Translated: CASNRENIQYF.

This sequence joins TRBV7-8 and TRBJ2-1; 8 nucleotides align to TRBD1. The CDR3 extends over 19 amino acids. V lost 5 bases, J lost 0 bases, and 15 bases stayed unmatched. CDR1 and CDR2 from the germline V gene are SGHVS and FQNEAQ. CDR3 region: CASSPRGRQPVISYNEQFF. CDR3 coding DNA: TGTGCCAGCAGCCCCAGGGGGCGCCAGCCAGTCATCTCCTACAATGAGCAGTTCTTC.

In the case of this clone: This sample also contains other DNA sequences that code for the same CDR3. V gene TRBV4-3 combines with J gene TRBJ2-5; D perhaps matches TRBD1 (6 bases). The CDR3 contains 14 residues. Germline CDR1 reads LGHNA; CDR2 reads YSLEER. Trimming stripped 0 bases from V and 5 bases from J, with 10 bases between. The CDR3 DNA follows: TGCGCCAGCAGCCAAGATCGGCAGGGGGAGACCCAGTACTTC. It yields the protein CASSQDRQGETQYF.

The CDR3 nucleotides are TGCAGCGTTTTGGGGGGGGACACTGAAGCTTTCTTT. Amino acid sequence: CSVLGGDTEAFF. The chain recombines TRBV29-1 with TRBJ1-1, with D possibly TRBD1 on 5 matching bases. The ends were cut back, 5 bases at V and 3 bases at J, with 10 bases in the middle. The CDR3 is 12 residues long. Per the germline V gene, CDR1 is SQVTM and CDR2 is ANQGSEA.

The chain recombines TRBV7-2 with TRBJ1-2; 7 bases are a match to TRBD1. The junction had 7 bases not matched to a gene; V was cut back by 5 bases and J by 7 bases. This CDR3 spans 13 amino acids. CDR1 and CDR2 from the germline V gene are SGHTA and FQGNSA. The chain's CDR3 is CASSQQGLGGYTF. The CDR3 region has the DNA TGTGCCAGCAGCCAACAGGGGTTAGGTGGCTACACCTTC.

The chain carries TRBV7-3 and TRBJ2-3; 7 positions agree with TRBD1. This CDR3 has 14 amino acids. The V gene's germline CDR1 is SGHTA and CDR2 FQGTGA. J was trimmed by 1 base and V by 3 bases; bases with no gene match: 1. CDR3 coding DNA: TGTGCCAGCAGCTTTGACAGGGGCACAGATACGCAGTATTTT. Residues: CASSFDRGTDTQYF. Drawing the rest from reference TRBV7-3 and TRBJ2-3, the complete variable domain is GAGVSQTPSNKVTEKGKYVELRCDPISGHTALYWYRQSLGQGPEFLIYFQGTGAADDSGLPNDRFFAVRPEGSVSTLKIQRTERGDSAVYLCASSFDRGTDTQYFGPGTRLTVL.

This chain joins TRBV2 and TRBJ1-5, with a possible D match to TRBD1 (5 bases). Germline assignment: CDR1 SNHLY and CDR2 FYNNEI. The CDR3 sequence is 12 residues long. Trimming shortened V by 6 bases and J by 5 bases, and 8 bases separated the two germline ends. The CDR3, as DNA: TGTGCCAGCAGCCTCAGGGATCAGCCCCAGCATTTT. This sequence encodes CASSLRDQPQHF. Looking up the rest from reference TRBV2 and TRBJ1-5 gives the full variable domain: EPEVTQTPSHQVTQMGQEVILRCVPISNHLYFYWYRQILGQKVEFLVSFYNNEISEKSEIFDDQFSVERPDGSNFTLKIRSTKLEDSAMYFCASSLRDQPQHFGDGTRLSIL.

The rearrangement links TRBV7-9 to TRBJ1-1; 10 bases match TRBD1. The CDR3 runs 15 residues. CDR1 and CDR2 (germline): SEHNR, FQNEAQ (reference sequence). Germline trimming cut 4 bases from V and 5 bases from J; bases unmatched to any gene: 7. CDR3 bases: TGTGCCAGCAGCTCGGTGGGACAGGGGTGGACTGAAGCTTTCTTT. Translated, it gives CASSSVGQGWTEAFF.

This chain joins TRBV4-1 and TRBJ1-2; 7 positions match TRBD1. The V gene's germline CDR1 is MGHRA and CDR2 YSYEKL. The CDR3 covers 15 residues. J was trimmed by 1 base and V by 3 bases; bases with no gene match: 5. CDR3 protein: CASSHVRGFNYGYTF. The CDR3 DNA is TGCGCCAGCAGCCATGTCAGGGGGTTTAACTATGGCTACACCTTC.